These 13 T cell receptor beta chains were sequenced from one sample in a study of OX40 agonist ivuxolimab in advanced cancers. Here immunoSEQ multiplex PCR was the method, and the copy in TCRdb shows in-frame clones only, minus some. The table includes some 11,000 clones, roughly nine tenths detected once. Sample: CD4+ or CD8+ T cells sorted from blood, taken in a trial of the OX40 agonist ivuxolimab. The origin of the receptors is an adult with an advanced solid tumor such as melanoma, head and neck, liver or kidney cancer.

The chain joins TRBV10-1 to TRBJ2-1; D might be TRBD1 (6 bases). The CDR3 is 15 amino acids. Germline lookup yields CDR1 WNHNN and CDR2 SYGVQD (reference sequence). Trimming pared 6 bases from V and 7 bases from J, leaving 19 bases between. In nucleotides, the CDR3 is TGCGCCAGCAGCCCTAACAGGGACCGAGGGAATGAGCAGTTCTTC. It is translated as CASSPNRDRGNEQFF.

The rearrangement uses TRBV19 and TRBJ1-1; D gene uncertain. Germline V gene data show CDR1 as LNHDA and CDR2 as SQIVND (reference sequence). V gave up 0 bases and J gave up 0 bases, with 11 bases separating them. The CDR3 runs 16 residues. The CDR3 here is CASSIDWAAMNTEAFF. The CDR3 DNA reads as TGTGCCAGTAGTATAGATTGGGCAGCGATGAACACTGAAGCTTTCTTT.

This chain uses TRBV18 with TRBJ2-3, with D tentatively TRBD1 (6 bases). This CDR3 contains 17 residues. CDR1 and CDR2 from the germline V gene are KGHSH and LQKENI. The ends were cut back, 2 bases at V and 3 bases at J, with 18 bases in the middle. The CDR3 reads CASSPVPAGARTDTQYF. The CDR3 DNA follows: TGTGCCAGCTCACCAGTCCCGGCAGGGGCGAGGACAGATACGCAGTATTTT.

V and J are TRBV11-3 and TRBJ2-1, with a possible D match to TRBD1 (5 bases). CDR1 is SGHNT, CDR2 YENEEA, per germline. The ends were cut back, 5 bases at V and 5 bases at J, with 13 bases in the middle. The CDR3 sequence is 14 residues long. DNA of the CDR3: TGTGCCAGCAGCCCCAGGGCCGTCGACAATGAGCAGTTCTTC. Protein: CASSPRAVDNEQFF.

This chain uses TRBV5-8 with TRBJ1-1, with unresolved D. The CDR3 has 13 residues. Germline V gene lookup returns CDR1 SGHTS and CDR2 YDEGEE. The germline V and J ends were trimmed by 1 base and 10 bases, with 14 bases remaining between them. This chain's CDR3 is CASSLWASLLAFF. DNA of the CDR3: TGTGCCAGCAGCTTGTGGGCCAGTCTTCTAGCTTTCTTT.

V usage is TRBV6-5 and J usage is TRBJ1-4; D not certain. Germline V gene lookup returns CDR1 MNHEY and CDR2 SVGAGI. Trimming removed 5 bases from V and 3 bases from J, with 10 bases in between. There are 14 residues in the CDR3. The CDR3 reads CASSEYSPNEKLFF. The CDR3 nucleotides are TGTGCCAGCAGTGAGTACAGCCCTAATGAAAAACTGTTTTTT.

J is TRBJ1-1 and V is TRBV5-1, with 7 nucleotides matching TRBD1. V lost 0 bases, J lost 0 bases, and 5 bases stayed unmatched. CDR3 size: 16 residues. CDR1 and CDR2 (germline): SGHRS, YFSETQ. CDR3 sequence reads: CASSLVEGALNTEAFF. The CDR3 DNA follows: TGCGCCAGCAGCTTGGTTGAGGGGGCATTGAACACTGAAGCTTTCTTT.

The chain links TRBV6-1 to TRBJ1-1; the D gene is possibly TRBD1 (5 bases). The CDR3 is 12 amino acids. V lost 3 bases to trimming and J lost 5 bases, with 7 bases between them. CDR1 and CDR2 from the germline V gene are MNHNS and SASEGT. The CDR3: CASSDRVTEAFF. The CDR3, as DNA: TGTGCCAGCAGTGACAGGGTAACTGAAGCTTTCTTT.

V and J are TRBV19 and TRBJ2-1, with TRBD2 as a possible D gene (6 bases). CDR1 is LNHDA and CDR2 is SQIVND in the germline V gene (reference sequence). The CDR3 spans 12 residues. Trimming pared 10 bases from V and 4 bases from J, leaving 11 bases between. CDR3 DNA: TGTGCCACCCGGAGGGGTTACAATGAGCAGTTCTTC. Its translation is CATRRGYNEQFF. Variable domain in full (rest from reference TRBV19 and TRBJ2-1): DGGITQSPKYLFRKEGQNVTLSCEQNLNHDAMYWYRQDPGQGLRLIYYSQIVNDFQKGDIAEGYSVSREKKESFPLTVTSAQKNPTAFYLCATRRGYNEQFFGPGTRLTVL.

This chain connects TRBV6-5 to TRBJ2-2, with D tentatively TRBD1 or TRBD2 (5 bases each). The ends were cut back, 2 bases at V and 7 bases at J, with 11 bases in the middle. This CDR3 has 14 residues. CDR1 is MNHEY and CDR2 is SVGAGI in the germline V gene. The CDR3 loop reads CASSYGTSFGELFF. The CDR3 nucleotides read TGTGCCAGCAGTTACGGGACCTCCTTCGGGGAGCTGTTTTTT.

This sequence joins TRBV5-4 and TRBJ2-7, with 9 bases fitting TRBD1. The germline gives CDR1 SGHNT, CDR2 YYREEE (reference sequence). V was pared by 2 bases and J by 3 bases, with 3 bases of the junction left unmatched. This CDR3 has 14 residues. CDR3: CASSLDRGDYEQYF. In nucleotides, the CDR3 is TGTGCCAGCAGCTTAGACAGGGGGGACTACGAGCAGTACTTC.

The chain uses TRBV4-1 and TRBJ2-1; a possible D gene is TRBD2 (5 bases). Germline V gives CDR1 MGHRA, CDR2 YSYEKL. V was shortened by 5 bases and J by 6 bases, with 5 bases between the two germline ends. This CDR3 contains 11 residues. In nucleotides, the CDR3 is TGCGCCAGCAGCGGAGGCAATGAGCAGTTCTTC. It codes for CASSGGNEQFF.

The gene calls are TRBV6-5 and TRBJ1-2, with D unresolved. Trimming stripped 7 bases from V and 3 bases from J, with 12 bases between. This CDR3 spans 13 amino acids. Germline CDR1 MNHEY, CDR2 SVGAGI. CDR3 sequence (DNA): TGTGCCAGCACCCCGACGGGCCACTATGGCTACACCTTC. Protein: CASTPTGHYGYTF.